Below, 32 T cell receptor beta chains from the same sample are listed, as sequenced in a study of OX40 agonist ivuxolimab in advanced cancers. Sequencing used immunoSEQ multiplex PCR; TCRdb keeps in-frame clones, though not all of them. The table shows about 89,000 clones, with around 92% occurring only once. This material consisted of CD4+ or CD8+ T cells sorted from blood, taken in a trial of the OX40 agonist ivuxolimab. These TCRs come from an adult with an advanced solid tumor such as melanoma, head and neck, liver or kidney cancer.

This rearrangement joins TRBV19 to TRBJ1-3; D remains unclear. Trimming removed 5 bases at V and 4 bases at J, with 12 bases between. This CDR3 contains 14 residues. Germline V gives CDR1 LNHDA, CDR2 SQIVND (reference sequence). The CDR3 DNA sequence: TGTGCCAGTAGTCTCGGGCCAGGAGGAAACACCATATATTTT. Its protein is CASSLGPGGNTIYF.

The gene calls are TRBV5-1 and TRBJ2-3; D remains unclear. The germline V gene encodes CDR1 SGHRS and CDR2 YFSETQ. V was clipped by 4 bases and J by 2 bases, with 11 bases between them. This CDR3 has 14 residues. In nucleotides, the CDR3 is TGCGCCAGCAGCCCTCTCTTACCCACAGATACGCAGTATTTT. Translating it yields CASSPLLPTDTQYF.

V gene TRBV2 combines with J gene TRBJ2-3; possible D gene TRBD1, 5 bases. In germline, CDR1 is SNHLY, CDR2 FYNNEI. The V and J ends lost 6 bases and 5 bases respectively, with 21 bases between them. CDR3 length equals 16 residues. The CDR3 here is CASRREVGQGIDTQYF. The CDR3 DNA follows: TGTGCCAGCAGAAGAGAGGTTGGTCAGGGAATAGATACGCAGTATTTT.

The V and J genes are TRBV18 and TRBJ2-1; possible D gene TRBD2, 5 bases. CDR3 length: 13 amino acids. The germline V gene encodes CDR1 KGHSH and CDR2 LQKENI. V was shortened by 6 bases and J by 9 bases, with 15 bases between the two germline ends. Here the CDR3 reads CASSQSQRSEQFF. In DNA form, the CDR3 reads TGTGCCAGCTCCCAGTCACAGCGGAGTGAGCAGTTCTTC.

This sequence joins TRBV5-4 and TRBJ1-1, with D possibly TRBD1 on 5 matching bases. Germline V gene data show CDR1 as SGHNT and CDR2 as YYREEE (reference sequence). The V and J ends lost 4 bases and 2 bases respectively, with 9 bases between them. This CDR3 region has 13 residues. CDR3 DNA sequence: TGTGCCAGCAGCCGCACAGGAAACACTGAAGCTTTCTTT. Translated, it gives CASSRTGNTEAFF.

The chain joins TRBV18 to TRBJ1-5, with a possible D match to TRBD1 (6 bases). Germline V gene lookup returns CDR1 KGHSH and CDR2 LQKENI. Between the trimmed V and J ends, which lost 3 bases and 1 base, there was a span of 10 bases. The length of the CDR3 is 15 residues. The CDR3 DNA reads TGTGCCAGCTCACCTCTTACAGGGAGCAATCAGCCCCAGCATTTT. Protein sequence: CASSPLTGSNQPQHF. Drawing the rest from reference TRBV18 and TRBJ1-5, the complete variable domain is NAGVMQNPRHLVRRRGQEARLRCSPMKGHSHVYWYRQLPEEGLKFMVYLQKENIIDESGMPKERFSAEFPKEGPSILRIQQVVRGDSAAYFCASSPLTGSNQPQHFGDGTRLSIL.

The chain recombines TRBV2 with TRBJ2-3; no definite D call. The V gene's germline CDR1 is SNHLY and CDR2 FYNNEI. The CDR3 runs to 14 residues. The V gene lost 6 bases and the J gene lost 4 bases, with 14 bases spanning the gap. CDR3 in DNA: TGTGCCAGCAGGGTGATGGGTGGAGCAGATACGCAGTATTTT. Translation: CASRVMGGADTQYF.

The V and J genes are TRBV7-9 and TRBJ2-1, with 10 bases that match TRBD2. With V trimmed by 5 bases and J by 7 bases, 14 bases remained unmatched. The CDR3 sequence is 17 residues long. Germline V lookup: CDR1 SEHNR, CDR2 FQNEAQ (reference sequence). The CDR3 region has the DNA TGTGCCAGCAGCGCGGGTTCCCTAGCGGGAGAGGGTAATGAGCAGTTCTTC. Translating gives CASSAGSLAGEGNEQFF.

The CDR3 DNA reads as TGTGCCAGCAGCTTGGCCTCTGGGGCCAACGTCCTGACTTTC. This gives the protein CASSLASGANVLTF. The rearrangement joins TRBV5-5 to TRBJ2-6; D gene uncertain. V shed 0 bases and J shed 0 bases, with 1 base lying between them. The V gene's germline CDR1 is SGHKS and CDR2 YYEKEE (reference sequence). The CDR3 has 14 residues.

The chain has TRBV9 and TRBJ2-3; D is unclear. Germline V gene data show CDR1 as SGDLS and CDR2 as YYNGEE. Trimming removed 0 bases at V and 6 bases at J, with 5 bases between. The CDR3 runs to 12 residues. CDR3 in DNA: TGTGCCAGCAGCGTAGACTCGGATACGCAGTATTTT. This sequence encodes CASSVDSDTQYF.

This clone was counted a few times. The chain uses TRBV30 and TRBJ1-2, with 7 bases fitting TRBD1. Germline trimming cut 3 bases from V and 5 bases from J; bases unmatched to any gene: 9. From germline, CDR1 is GTSNPN and CDR2 SVGIG (reference sequence). CDR3 length: 14 amino acids. CDR3 in amino acids: CAWRATGRWYGYTF. CDR3 sequence (DNA): TGTGCCTGGAGAGCGACAGGGCGCTGGTATGGCTACACCTTC.

This chain links TRBV30 with TRBJ1-6; D remains unclear. CDR1 is GTSNPN, CDR2 SVGIG, per germline (reference sequence). The V gene lost 0 bases and the J gene lost 7 bases, with 22 bases spanning the gap. The CDR3 sequence is 18 residues long. The CDR3 sequence: CAWSVSEWRTFGNSPLHF. The CDR3 DNA reads as TGTGCCTGGAGTGTATCTGAGTGGAGGACGTTTGGAAATTCACCCCTCCACTTT.

J is TRBJ1-5 and V is TRBV6-6; D not certain. CDR1 and CDR2 (germline): MNHNY, SVGAGI (reference sequence). V lost 5 bases and J lost 6, with 8 bases in between. The CDR3 is made up of 12 amino acids. This CDR3 is CASSRGSQPQHF. The CDR3 nucleotides read TGTGCCAGCAGTCGGGGTAGTCAGCCCCAGCATTTT.

V gene TRBV11-2 combines with J gene TRBJ2-7; a weak D match, TRBD1 (6 bases). This CDR3 contains 14 residues. Per germline, CDR1 SGHAT and CDR2 FQNNGV. With 6 bases removed from V and 5 bases from J, the gap between germline ends came to 17 bases. CDR3 amino acids: CASSYYRDAHEQYF. The CDR3 DNA follows: TGTGCCAGCAGTTATTACAGGGACGCCCACGAGCAGTACTTC.

This clone appeared once. The V gene is TRBV7-2, the J gene TRBJ1-2, with a possible D match to TRBD1 (6 bases). This CDR3 comprises 12 residues. The V gene lost 6 bases and the J gene lost 5 bases, with 10 bases spanning the gap. Germline V gene data show CDR1 as SGHTA and CDR2 as FQGNSA. DNA of the CDR3: TGTGCCAGCAGTCTACAGGGATATGGCTACACCTTC. It codes for CASSLQGYGYTF.

The chain has TRBV10-3 and TRBJ2-5; D is possibly TRBD1 or TRBD2 (5 bases each). Deletions cut 9 bases from V and 4 bases from J, with 21 bases between. The CDR3 runs 15 residues. Germline loops: CDR1 ENHRY, CDR2 SYGVKD. The chain's CDR3 is CAINPGQGSSETQYF. Here the CDR3 DNA reads TGTGCCATAAATCCGGGGCAGGGAAGCTCAGAGACCCAGTACTTC.

This clone appeared once. The rearrangement joins TRBV4-3 to TRBJ1-2; a possible D gene is TRBD1 (6 bases). Trimming removed 3 bases from V and 4 bases from J, with 12 bases in between. The CDR3 runs 14 residues. Germline V lookup: CDR1 LGHNA, CDR2 YSLEER. The CDR3 here is CASSHYREPYGYTF. CDR3 in DNA: TGCGCCAGCAGCCACTACAGGGAACCCTATGGCTACACCTTC.

The genes are TRBV4-3 and TRBJ2-3, with D possibly being TRBD1 (5 bases). The ends were cut back, 1 base at V and 5 bases at J, with 7 bases in the middle. CDR3 length: 13 residues. Germline CDR1 LGHNA, CDR2 YSLEER. CDR3 loop: CASSQGGQDTQYF. The DNA of the CDR3 is TGCGCCAGCAGCCAAGGGGGCCAAGATACGCAGTATTTT.

The chain is built from TRBV28 and TRBJ2-1; D perhaps matches TRBD1 (8 bases). CDR1 and CDR2 (germline): MDHEN, SYDVKM. V was shortened by 4 bases and J by 9 bases, with 19 bases between the two germline ends. This CDR3 comprises 15 residues. CDR3 nucleotides: TGTGCCAGCAGTTCGGACAGGGAAAAGCGGGGTGAGCAGTTCTTC. It is translated as CASSSDREKRGEQFF.

CDR3 residues: CASSYSQGQGGYTF. The CDR3 coding sequence is TGTGCCAGCAGTTACTCACAGGGGCAGGGTGGCTACACCTTC. The V and J genes are TRBV6-6 and TRBJ1-2; TRBD1 matches at 7 bases. This CDR3 contains 14 residues. V dropped 0 bases and J dropped 7; count of bases not matched to a gene: 5. Looked up from germline, CDR1 is MNHNY and CDR2 is SVGAGI (reference sequence).

This chain links TRBV15 with TRBJ2-5, with D possibly called TRBD1 or TRBD2 (5 bases each). V shed 1 base and J shed 1 base, with 7 bases lying between them. This CDR3 spans 14 amino acids. The V gene's germline CDR1 is LNHNV and CDR2 YYDKDF (reference sequence). The CDR3 bases are TGTGCCACCAGCAGAGGAGGGACCCAAGAGACCCAGTACTTC. Its protein is CATSRGGTQETQYF. Based on the CDR3 plus reference TRBV15 and TRBJ2-5, the full variable domain is DAMVIQNPRYQVTQFGKPVTLSCSQTLNHNVMYWYQQKSSQAPKLLFHYYDKDFNNEADTPDNFQSRRPNTSFCFLDIRSPGLGDTAMYLCATSRGGTQETQYFGPGTRLLVL.

This sequence joins TRBV7-3 and TRBJ2-6; D may correspond to TRBD1 or TRBD2 (5 bases each). Germline values: CDR1 SGHTA, CDR2 FQGTGA. The CDR3 totals 15 residues. Trimming removed 1 base at V and 4 bases at J, with 8 bases between. CDR3 in DNA: TGTGCCAGCAGCTTAAGAGGGACCGGGGCCAACGTCCTGACTTTC. Protein product: CASSLRGTGANVLTF.

This chain connects TRBV19 to TRBJ2-2; 14 bases agree with TRBD2. V gave up 6 bases and J gave up 1 base; unmatched junction bases: 4. CDR1 and CDR2 from the germline V gene are LNHDA and SQIVND (reference sequence). The CDR3 length is 17 residues. CDR3 loop: CASSLTSGRVNTGELFF. CDR3 coding DNA: TGTGCCAGTAGCTTGACTAGCGGGAGGGTGAACACCGGGGAGCTGTTTTTT.

The chain links TRBV6-5 to TRBJ1-2; D unclear. V lost 0 bases, J lost 8 bases, and 13 bases lay in between. Germline loops: CDR1 MNHEY, CDR2 SVGAGI. The CDR3 runs 14 residues. The CDR3 here is CASSYSEGRGGYTF. CDR3 in DNA: TGTGCCAGCAGTTACTCAGAAGGAAGAGGCGGCTACACCTTC.

This clone is a singleton in its sample. A read error may account for a junction end that differs from germline. V usage is TRBV27 and J usage is TRBJ1-2, with TRBD1 as a possible D gene (5 bases). The CDR3 sequence is 12 residues long. CDR1 and CDR2 (germline): MNHEY, SMNVEV (reference sequence). DNA of the CDR3: TGTGCCGGCAGGGAATACGATAATGGCTACACCTTC. It encodes CAGREYDNGYTF.

The chain carries TRBV30 and TRBJ1-1; D is possibly TRBD1 (5 bases). V lost 1 base and J lost 4, with 13 bases in between. The germline gives CDR1 GTSNPN, CDR2 SVGIG (reference sequence). CDR3 length: 14 amino acids. In DNA, the CDR3 is TGTGCCTGGAGTGCGGGGGACCGCGGCACTGAAGCTTTCTTT. Translating it yields CAWSAGDRGTEAFF.

The CDR3 nucleotides are TGTGCCAGCAGTCACGGTTGGGGGGATTATGAGCAGTTCTTC. It encodes CASSHGWGDYEQFF. This chain links TRBV28 with TRBJ2-1; D might be TRBD2 (6 bases). Trimming took 5 bases from V and 8 from J, leaving 16 bases between them. The CDR3 consists of 14 residues. Germline V gene data show CDR1 as MDHEN and CDR2 as SYDVKM.

The CDR3, as DNA: TGTGCCAGCAGCTTCCAAGGGACAGATACGCAGTATTTT. It encodes CASSFQGTDTQYF. The rearrangement uses TRBV7-3 and TRBJ2-3; D unresolved. CDR1 is SGHTA and CDR2 is FQGTGA in the germline V gene. V lost 3 bases, J lost 3 bases, and 7 bases lay in between. The CDR3 is 13 amino acids.

The chain employs TRBV5-1 and TRBJ1-1, with D unresolved. Germline V lookup: CDR1 SGHRS, CDR2 YFSETQ. Trimming removed 2 bases from V and 1 base from J, with 9 bases in between. The CDR3 length is 14 residues. The CDR3 protein is CASSLTVANTEAFF. The CDR3 nucleotides read TGCGCCAGCAGCTTAACTGTGGCGAACACTGAAGCTTTCTTT.

The chain carries TRBV6-6 and TRBJ2-7; D possibly matches TRBD1 or TRBD2 (5 bases each). The CDR3 loop spans 12 amino acids. Germline CDR1 reads MNHNY; CDR2 reads SVGAGI (reference sequence). V was shortened by 6 bases and J by 4 bases, with 10 bases between the two germline ends. The CDR3 is CASRTEGYEQYF. The CDR3 DNA reads TGTGCCAGCAGGACAGAGGGTTACGAGCAGTACTTC.

This chain joins TRBV28 and TRBJ1-5; 10 positions agree with TRBD1. Trimming removed 3 bases from V and 0 bases from J; junction bases left unmatched: 14. The CDR3 is 20 amino acids. Germline CDR1 reads MDHEN; CDR2 reads SYDVKM. The CDR3 spells CASSFIRDRGEVRSNQPQHF. For the CDR3, the DNA is TGTGCCAGCAGTTTTATCCGGGACAGGGGCGAGGTGCGTAGCAATCAGCCCCAGCATTTT.

This clone showed up just once. V usage is TRBV30 and J usage is TRBJ2-1, with D possibly matching TRBD2 (5 bases). CDR1 is GTSNPN and CDR2 is SVGIG in the germline V gene (reference sequence). V lost 4 bases, J lost 3 bases, and 16 bases lay in between. CDR3 length: 15 residues. As DNA, the CDR3 is TGTGCCTGGAACCTGGGAGTTAGCAGCTACAATGAGCAGTTCTTC. The encoded protein is CAWNLGVSSYNEQFF. The whole variable domain, filled in from reference TRBV30 and TRBJ2-1, reads SQTIHQWPATLVQPVGSPLSLECTVEGTSNPNLYWYRQAAGRGLQLLFYSVGIGQISSEVPQNLSASRPQDRQFILSSKKLLLSDSGFYLCAWNLGVSSYNEQFFGPGTRLTVL.